Sequencing of this TCR beta chain was carried out in a study of CD8+ T cells in alopecia areata. Per germline, CDR1 NSHNY and CDR2 SYGAGN. The CDR3 length is 16 residues. The germline V and J ends were trimmed by 1 base and 4 bases, with 14 bases remaining between them. Pooled cells of cutaneous lymph node origin were sorted on CD4, CD8alpha, NKG2D, NKG2ACE and other markers. This clone was seen a handful of times. Gene names are mouse gene names. The missing CDR3 end, 4 residues past where the read stops, is filled in from the germline J gene. Sequencing used cDNA as its template, made by extracting RNA and reverse transcribing it. Some clones are missing from TCRdb's copy, which holds only in-frame ones; the method was immunoSEQ multiplex PCR. The sample contains 200,000 to 300,000 clones, none of them singletons.

The sample comprised CD4+ T cells sorted from a lymph node. This TCR was sampled from a C3H/HeJ mouse with alopecia areata. The strain's MHC haplotype is H2-k. The rearrangement links TRBV13-1 to TRBJ2-2; D is possibly TRBD1 (7 bases). CDR3 loop: CASSDKGAWGTGQLYF. Partial CDR3 DNA: TGTGCCAGCAGTGATAAGGGGGCGTGGGGCACCGGG.